This is a list of T cell receptor beta chains from one sample in a study of T cell responses to AZD1222 COVID-19 vaccine. The repertoire was sequenced with immunoSEQ multiplex PCR; TCRdb's copy has only in-frame clones and lacks some. The table has some 140,000 clones, roughly 84% seen once; the top ten hold over 4%. The specimen comprised peripheral blood, sampled on day 0 of AZD1222 vaccination. The receptors originated from an adult in good health. Both conserved end residues are part of each CDR3. A D gene is named only where the DNA matches it firmly. Not all rows give a size; the values are once, few, many and, for expanded clones, a class.

TRBV6-5	-	-	TRBJ1-3	CASRQHDGNTIYF	TGTGCCAGCAGGCAACATGATGGAAACACCATATATTTT
TRBV5-1	-	-	TRBJ1-5	CASSWDGDSNQPQHF	TGCGCCAGCAGCTGGGACGGTGATAGCAATCAGCCCCAGCATTTT
TRBV7-9	-	-	TRBJ1-5	CASSLGADQPQHF	TGTGCCAGCAGCTTAGGGGCGGATCAGCCCCAGCATTTT
TRBV7-2	TRBD1	-	TRBJ1-5	CASSLAGQGGNQPQHF	TGTGCCAGCAGCTTAGCAGGGCAGGGGGGCAATCAGCCCCAGCATTTT
TRBV18	-	-	TRBJ1-2	CASSRKGQTYGYTF	TGTGCCAGCTCACGAAAAGGACAGACCTATGGCTACACCTTC
TRBV6-5	TRBD1	-	TRBJ1-1	CASSLDRGTEAFF	TGTGCCAGCAGTTTGGACAGGGGCACTGAAGCTTTCTTT
TRBV2	TRBD1	-	TRBJ1-4	CASTRTGLNEKLFF	TGTGCCAGCACCAGGACAGGGCTTAATGAAAAACTGTTTTTT
TRBV6-6	TRBD1	-	TRBJ2-6	CASSREGTVKTGANVLTF	TGTGCCAGCAGTCGGGAAGGGACAGTCAAAACTGGGGCCAACGTCCTGACTTTC
TRBV12-3/TRBV12-4	-	once	TRBJ2-5	CASSYPPETQYF	TGTGCCAGCAGCTACCCTCCTGAGACCCAGTACTTC
TRBV5-1	TRBD2	-	TRBJ2-3	CASSPRLAGVTDTQYF	TGCGCCAGCAGCCCCCGCCTAGCGGGGGTCACAGATACGCAGTATTTT
TRBV7-8	-	-	TRBJ1-3	CASSLYSPRSGNTIYF	TGTGCCAGCAGCTTATACAGCCCTCGCTCTGGAAACACCATATATTTT
TRBV9	-	once	TRBJ1-3	CASSVGHSYGSGNTIYF	TGTGCCAGCAGCGTAGGACACTCATACGGCTCTGGAAACACCATATATTTT
TRBV7-6	-	-	TRBJ2-5	CASSRDPREETQYF	TGTGCCAGCAGCCGAGACCCGAGAGAAGAGACCCAGTACTTC
TRBV20-1	TRBD1	-	TRBJ1-3	CSASPSEGAAGDTIYF	TGCAGTGCTAGTCCTTCAGAGGGGGCGGCGGGGGACACCATATATTTT
TRBV19	-	-	TRBJ1-5	CASKGGPPRPQHF	TGTGCCAGTAAGGGGGGCCCGCCACGGCCCCAGCATTTT
TRBV19	-	-	TRBJ2-7	CASSIVAADTEQYF	TGTGCCAGTAGTATAGTAGCTGCTGACACCGAGCAGTACTTC
TRBV2	TRBD1	-	TRBJ1-1	CASDRGGVMISEAFF	TGTGCCAGCGACAGGGGAGGAGTTATGATCTCTGAAGCTTTCTTT
TRBV2	TRBD1	-	TRBJ2-2	CASRAGQGASTGELFF	TGTGCCAGCAGGGCAGGACAGGGGGCGAGCACCGGGGAGCTGTTTTTT
TRBV12-3/TRBV12-4	-	once	TRBJ1-1	CASNLWGNTEAFF	TGTGCCAGCAACCTTTGGGGGAACACTGAAGCTTTCTTT
TRBV28	TRBD1	few	TRBJ2-2	CASSLSGGRGWELFF	TGTGCCAGCAGTTTATCAGGGGGCAGGGGTTGGGAGCTGTTTTTT
TRBV30	-	-	TRBJ1-2	CAWRGAPNGYTF	TGTGCCTGGAGAGGGGCCCCAAATGGCTACACCTTC
TRBV5-6	-	-	TRBJ1-2	CASSLDQLAEEYGYTF	TGTGCCAGCAGCTTGGATCAATTGGCAGAGGAGTATGGCTACACCTTC
TRBV3-1/TRBV3-2	-	-	TRBJ2-1	CASSRIGRGWYNEQFF	TGTGCCAGCAGCCGTATTGGGCGGGGCTGGTACAATGAGCAGTTCTTC
TRBV20-1	-	-	TRBJ1-5	CSASVYSNQPQHF	TGCAGTGCTAGTGTTTATAGCAATCAGCCCCAGCATTTT
TRBV10-3	TRBD1	-	TRBJ2-7	CATQGQGGTYEQYF	TGTGCCACCCAGGGACAGGGGGGCACCTACGAGCAGTACTTC
TRBV2	TRBD1	-	TRBJ2-7	CASSRTGTYEQYF	TGTGCCAGCAGTCGGACAGGTACCTACGAGCAGTACTTC
TRBV2	-	-	TRBJ1-1	CASRGTHNTEAFF	TGTGCCAGCAGAGGGACTCATAACACTGAAGCTTTCTTT
TRBV5-1	-	-	TRBJ2-7	CASSLAGLLGHEQYF	TGCGCCAGCAGCTTGGCCGGCTTACTGGGCCACGAGCAGTACTTC